A single sample is the source of the 21 T cell receptor beta chains below, sequenced in a study of T cells after yellow fever vaccination. A single record per CDR3 protein comes from TCRdb applying MiXCR to the 5' RACE reads. The repertoire holds 450,000 to 600,000 distinct CDR3 sequences, with roughly a sixth as singletons. The sample here was PBMCs, taken about 5 days after the first yellow fever vaccination. The receptors were sampled from a man aged 18 to 29 who received the YFV17D yellow fever vaccine.

The CDR3 DNA sequence: TGTGCCAGCAACCTCTACCCGACCAGGGGGCGTGTGGGAGATACGCAGTATTTT. It yields the protein CASNLYPTRGRVGDTQYF. This rearrangement joins TRBV6-1 to TRBJ2-3, with TRBD1 matching over 8 bases. With V trimmed by 7 bases and J by 5 bases, 20 bases remained unmatched. The CDR3 totals 18 residues. Per the germline V gene, CDR1 is MNHNS and CDR2 is SASEGT.

This clonotype was detected only a few times. The chain links TRBV4-3 to TRBJ2-5; TRBD2 might be the D (6 bases). Germline CDR1 reads LGHNA; CDR2 reads YSLEER. This CDR3 has 14 residues. V was cut by 1 base and J by 3 bases, with 9 bases left in between. The CDR3 here is CASSQVGGKETQYF. The CDR3 nucleotides are TGCGCCAGCAGCCAAGTTGGGGGGAAAGAGACCCAGTACTTC.

This clonotype was seen more than once but under ten times. The chain carries TRBV25-1 and TRBJ1-4; D is possibly TRBD1 (6 bases). This CDR3 has 14 residues. Trimming shortened V by 3 bases and J by 7 bases, and 12 bases separated the two germline ends. Germline values: CDR1 MGHDK, CDR2 SYGVNS. The DNA for the CDR3 is TGTGCCAGCAGTGACCAGGGGCGAGGTGAAAAACTGTTTTTT. It codes for CASSDQGRGEKLFF.

The chain has TRBV7-8 and TRBJ2-5, with D uncertain. The germline CDR1 and CDR2 sequences are SGHVS and FQNEAQ. CDR3 length equals 15 residues. Deletions cut 5 bases from V and 5 bases from J, with 18 bases between. CDR3 sequence (DNA): TGTGCCAGCAGCCTCTTGAGGACGACACTGGAGACCCAGTACTTC. Protein product: CASSLLRTTLETQYF.

This CDR3 is CASRSLRTGNEKLFF. For the CDR3, the DNA is TGTGCCAGCAGATCATTGCGGACAGGGAATGAAAAACTGTTTTTT. The rearrangement uses TRBV7-9 and TRBJ1-4; 8 bases agree with TRBD1. J was trimmed by 5 bases and V by 6 bases; bases with no gene match: 8. This CDR3 contains 15 residues. Germline V gives CDR1 SEHNR, CDR2 FQNEAQ (reference sequence).

There are a few counts of this clonotype. The rearrangement uses TRBV14 and TRBJ2-1; the D gene is possibly TRBD1 (6 bases). Germline CDR1 is SGHDN and CDR2 is FVKESK. The ends were cut back, 1 base at V and 9 bases at J, with 7 bases in the middle. The CDR3 has 12 residues. The CDR3 reads CASSQGTVEQFF. Here the CDR3 DNA reads TGTGCCAGCAGCCAAGGGACAGTTGAGCAGTTCTTC.

The chain joins TRBV7-2 to TRBJ1-4, with 10 bases identical to TRBD1. V dropped 5 bases and J dropped 10; count of bases not matched to a gene: 4. The CDR3 is made up of 13 amino acids. Looked up from germline, CDR1 is SGHTA and CDR2 is FQGNSA. The DNA of the CDR3 is TGTGCCAGCAGCCCAGGACAGGGGGGAAAACTGTTTTTT. Amino acids: CASSPGQGGKLFF.

The chain joins TRBV15 to TRBJ1-1; 9 bases align to TRBD1. Losses at the gene ends were 3 bases for V and 2 bases for J; bases not matched to a gene: 7. This CDR3 is built from 16 residues. The germline V gene encodes CDR1 LNHNV and CDR2 YYDKDF (reference sequence). The chain's CDR3 is CATSRERTGVNTEAFF. CDR3 nucleotides: TGTGCCACCAGCAGGGAAAGGACAGGGGTTAACACTGAAGCTTTCTTT. Looking up the rest from reference TRBV15 and TRBJ1-1 gives the full variable domain: DAMVIQNPRYQVTQFGKPVTLSCSQTLNHNVMYWYQQKSSQAPKLLFHYYDKDFNNEADTPDNFQSRRPNTSFCFLDIRSPGLGDTAMYLCATSRERTGVNTEAFFGQGTRLTVV.

The sample holds many counts of this clonotype. J is TRBJ1-3 and V is TRBV7-2; D is perhaps TRBD1 (6 bases). Trimming took 3 bases from V and 1 from J, leaving 10 bases between them. CDR3 length: 15 amino acids. In germline, CDR1 is SGHTA, CDR2 FQGNSA. The CDR3 sequence is CASSFQGTSGNTIYF. CDR3 in DNA: TGTGCCAGCAGCTTCCAGGGGACATCTGGAAACACCATATATTTT.

This clonotype was counted a few times. This sequence joins TRBV9 and TRBJ2-1, with D perhaps matching TRBD2 (5 bases). CDR3 length equals 15 residues. The germline CDR1 and CDR2 sequences are SGDLS and YYNGEE. The ends were cut back, 4 bases at V and 4 bases at J, with 15 bases in the middle. This CDR3 is CASSPRPGSYNEQFF. CDR3 bases: TGTGCCAGCAGCCCCCGCCCTGGGAGTTACAATGAGCAGTTCTTC.

Only a few counts were recorded for this clonotype. The rearrangement joins TRBV7-2 to TRBJ2-3; D may be TRBD1 (5 bases). The germline CDR1 and CDR2 sequences are SGHTA and FQGNSA. Trimming took 5 bases from V and 0 from J, leaving 12 bases between them. This CDR3 has 15 amino acids. The CDR3: CASSTLTASTDTQYF. The CDR3 nucleotides are TGTGCCAGCAGCACATTGACAGCTAGCACAGATACGCAGTATTTT.

The gene calls are TRBV19 and TRBJ2-3; unclear D gene. CDR1 LNHDA and CDR2 SQIVND come from the germline V gene (reference sequence). Trimming cost V 5 bases and J 4 bases, with 19 bases left between them. CDR3 length equals 16 residues. In DNA, the CDR3 is TGTGCCAGTAGTTTACCCAGGATCCCCCCACCAGATACGCAGTATTTT. Translating gives CASSLPRIPPPDTQYF.

The CDR3 DNA reads TGTGCCAGCAGCGTAGGGACTAGCGGGACCACAGATACGCAGTATTTT. Translation gives CASSVGTSGTTDTQYF. This chain joins TRBV9 and TRBJ2-3; TRBD2 agrees at 12 bases. CDR3 length: 16 residues. The V segment lost 0 bases and the J segment 2 bases; nucleotides outside the gene matches: 1. Germline V gives CDR1 SGDLS, CDR2 YYNGEE.

This clonotype was observed a handful of times. The CDR3: CSASPASGANVLTF. CDR3 in DNA: TGCAGTGCTAGCCCGGCCTCTGGGGCCAACGTCCTGACTTTC. J is TRBJ2-6 and V is TRBV20-1, with D unclear. This CDR3 has 14 amino acids. V was shortened by 3 bases and J by 0 bases, with 6 bases between the two germline ends. From germline, CDR1 is DFQATT and CDR2 SNEGSKA (reference sequence).

This sequence joins TRBV11-2 and TRBJ2-1, with a tentative D call TRBD1 (6 bases). Trimming left V 5 bases short and J 0 bases short, with 17 bases between. This CDR3 region has 17 residues. Germline V CDR1 and CDR2: SGHAT, FQNNGV. The CDR3 sequence is CASSPPAVGASYNEQFF. CDR3 coding DNA: TGTGCCAGCAGCCCCCCCGCCGTGGGGGCCTCCTACAATGAGCAGTTCTTC.

The chain is built from TRBV28 and TRBJ2-6; 9 nucleotides align to TRBD1. V gave up 5 bases and J gave up 0 bases; unmatched junction bases: 5. This CDR3 has 17 residues. The germline V gene has CDR1 MDHEN and CDR2 SYDVKM. Here the CDR3 DNA reads TGTGCCAGCAGTCCCCCGGGACAGGGCTCTGGGGCCAACGTCCTGACTTTC. Encoded protein: CASSPPGQGSGANVLTF.

This clonotype was detected only a few times. The CDR3: CASSPSGRPYEQYV. The CDR3 DNA follows: TGTGCCAGCAGTCCGTCGGGCCGACCCTACGAGCAGTACGTC. The chain combines TRBV12-3 or TRBV12-4 with TRBJ2-7; the D is unclear. There are 14 residues in the CDR3. V was cut by 5 bases and J by 2 bases, with 13 bases left in between.

There are many counts of this clonotype. The chain carries TRBV18 and TRBJ2-5; D might be TRBD1 (6 bases). The germline V gene encodes CDR1 KGHSH and CDR2 LQKENI. This CDR3 has 14 amino acids. V lost 1 base and J 3 bases, leaving 9 bases between the germline ends. The CDR3: CASSPLTGEETQYF. The DNA of the CDR3 is TGTGCCAGCTCACCACTGACAGGAGAAGAGACCCAGTACTTC.

The rearrangement links TRBV5-1 to TRBJ2-2; 12 bases line up with TRBD2. This CDR3 region has 18 residues. With V trimmed by 1 base and J by 2 bases, 6 bases remained unmatched. Looked up from germline, CDR1 is SGHRS and CDR2 is YFSETQ. The CDR3 DNA is TGCGCCAGCAGCTTGCCGACTAGCGGGGGCCTAAACACCGGGGAGCTGTTTTTT. Translating it yields CASSLPTSGGLNTGELFF.

There are a few counts of this clonotype. J is TRBJ2-1 and V is TRBV18, with D unresolved. V was pared by 2 bases and J by 6 bases, with 8 bases between. Germline V CDR1 and CDR2: KGHSH, LQKENI. CDR3 size: 13 residues. CDR3 bases: TGTGCCAGCTCACCAGACTTAGCCAATGAGCAGTTCTTC. Protein sequence: CASSPDLANEQFF.

The genes are TRBV7-9 and TRBJ1-3; D might be TRBD1 (5 bases). Germline V gene data show CDR1 as SEHNR and CDR2 as FQNEAQ (reference sequence). The CDR3 sequence is 17 residues long. Trimming cost V 1 base and J 0 bases, with 13 bases left between them. DNA for the CDR3: TGTGCCAGCAGCTTAGGTTCTCCAGGGCCCTCTGGAAACACCATATATTTT. It encodes CASSLGSPGPSGNTIYF. Variable domain in full (rest from reference TRBV7-9 and TRBJ1-3): DTGVSQNPRHKITKRGQNVTFRCDPISEHNRLYWYRQTLGQGPEFLTYFQNEAQLEKSRLLSDRFSAERPKGSFSTLEIQRTEQGDSAMYLCASSLGSPGPSGNTIYFGEGSWLTVV.